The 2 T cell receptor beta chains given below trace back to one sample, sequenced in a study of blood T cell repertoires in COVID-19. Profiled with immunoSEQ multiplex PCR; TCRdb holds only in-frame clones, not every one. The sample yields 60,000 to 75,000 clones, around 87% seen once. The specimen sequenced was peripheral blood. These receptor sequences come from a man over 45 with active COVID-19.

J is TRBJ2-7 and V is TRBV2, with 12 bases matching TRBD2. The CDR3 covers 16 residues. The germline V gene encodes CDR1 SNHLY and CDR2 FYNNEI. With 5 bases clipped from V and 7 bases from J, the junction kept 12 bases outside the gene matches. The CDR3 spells CASSQRTSGVLGEQYF. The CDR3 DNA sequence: TGTGCCAGCAGTCAAAGGACTAGCGGGGTTTTGGGGGAGCAGTACTTC.

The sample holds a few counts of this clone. DNA for the CDR3: TGCAGCGGGGGACTAGCGGGGATGTACAATGAGCAGTTCTTC. This encodes CSGGLAGMYNEQFF. The chain carries TRBV29-1 and TRBJ2-1; 13 bases are a match to TRBD2. The germline gives CDR1 SQVTM, CDR2 ANQGSEA. V lost 7 bases, J lost 4 bases, and 4 bases stayed unmatched. CDR3 length equals 14 residues.